A selection of T cell receptor beta chains follows, all from one sample in a study of blood T cells in healthy people across ages. TCRdb passed the 5' RACE reads through MiXCR, listing each CDR3 protein once. Here the sample spans some 700,000 distinct CDR3 sequences, about a fifth being singletons. Specimen: blood. The receptor source for this set is an older man in good health. Each CDR3 is given with its conserved first and last residue. The order of the fields is CDR3 length, D gene, V gene, J gene, clone size, CDR3 protein, CDR3 DNA. D genes are given only for firm matches. Some rows have no size entry. The others give once, few or many, or a class for an expanded clone.

length: 14
D: TRBD1
V: TRBV5-1
J: TRBJ1-2
size: few
CDR3: CASRQGDREYGYTF
DNA: TGCGCCAGCAGACAGGGGGACAGGGAGTATGGCTACACCTTC

length: 14
D: TRBD1
V: TRBV25-1
J: TRBJ1-3
size: few
CDR3: CASSAGQTVNTIYF
DNA: TGTGCCAGCAGTGCGGGACAGACCGTTAACACCATATATTTT

length: 16
D: .
V: TRBV5-1
J: TRBJ2-3
size: .
CDR3: CASSRNSGGLTDTQYF
DNA: TGCGCCAGCAGTCGCAATAGTGGGGGACTCACAGATACGCAGTATTTT

length: 16
D: .
V: TRBV7-2
J: TRBJ1-4
size: .
CDR3: CASSLVTTATNEKPFF
DNA: TGTGCCAGCAGCTTAGTTACGACAGCAACTAATGAAAAACCGTTTTTT

length: 13
D: .
V: TRBV5-1
J: TRBJ1-1
size: few
CDR3: CASSPLGVGQAFF
DNA: TGCGCCAGCAGCCCCCTAGGGGTGGGACAAGCTTTCTTT

length: 14
D: .
V: TRBV20-1
J: TRBJ2-3
size: .
CDR3: CSANYPGRPDTQYF
DNA: TGCAGTGCCAACTACCCGGGACGGCCAGATACGCAGTATTTT

length: 13
D: .
V: TRBV27
J: TRBJ2-7
size: few
CDR3: CASSRGRYYEQYF
DNA: TGTGCCAGCAGTAGAGGACGGTACTACGAGCAGTACTTC

length: 13
D: .
V: TRBV5-1
J: TRBJ1-1
size: few
CDR3: CASSVSSNTEAFF
DNA: TGCGCCAGCAGCGTCTCCTCAAACACTGAAGCTTTCTTT

length: 15
D: .
V: TRBV24-1
J: TRBJ2-5
size: .
CDR3: CATSDPLAPKETQYF
DNA: TGTGCCACCAGTGATCCTCTAGCGCCTAAAGAGACCCAGTACTTC

length: 13
D: .
V: TRBV11-2
J: TRBJ1-4
size: few
CDR3: CASSSGLKEKLFF
DNA: TGTGCCAGCAGCTCGGGGTTAAAAGAAAAACTGTTTTTT

length: 14
D: TRBD1
V: TRBV29-1
J: TRBJ1-1
size: .
CDR3: CSVVRQGGNTEAFF
DNA: TGCAGCGTTGTACGACAGGGGGGCAACACTGAAGCTTTCTTT

length: 14
D: .
V: TRBV12-3/TRBV12-4
J: TRBJ1-3
size: many
CDR3: CASRRPGSGNTIYF
DNA: TGTGCCAGCAGACGGCCCGGCTCTGGAAACACCATATATTTT